The entry that follows covers one TCR beta chain sequence. Its matching antigen is unknown. This sample is drawn from a study of T cell responses to AZD1222 COVID-19 vaccine. Findings and limits, study-wide: Repertoire sampling happened only post peak T cell response. Once two AZD1222 doses were given, Spike-specific TCR breadth and depth went up.

Germline V gene lookup returns CDR1 SGHTS and CDR2 YDEGEE. Trimming took 5 bases from V and 16 from J, leaving 19 bases between them. The CDR3 is 13 residues long. Second-dose recipients at about 4 or about 12 weeks were treated as one pooled group. Some clones are missing from TCRdb's copy, which holds only in-frame ones; the method was immunoSEQ multiplex PCR. Counted here are some 130,000 clones, 80% to 95% occurring once; the ten biggest clones make up 0.9% to 1.3%. The chain combines TRBV5-8 with TRBJ1-6; TRBD1 might be the D (5 bases). This sample comprised peripheral blood, obtained 28 days after the second AZD1222 dose. This TCR was sampled from an adult who received the AZD1222 COVID-19 vaccine. The CDR3 DNA follows: TGTGCCAGCAGGGGTTCGGTAACAGGCAAACTCCACTTT. This codes for CASRGSVTGKLHF.